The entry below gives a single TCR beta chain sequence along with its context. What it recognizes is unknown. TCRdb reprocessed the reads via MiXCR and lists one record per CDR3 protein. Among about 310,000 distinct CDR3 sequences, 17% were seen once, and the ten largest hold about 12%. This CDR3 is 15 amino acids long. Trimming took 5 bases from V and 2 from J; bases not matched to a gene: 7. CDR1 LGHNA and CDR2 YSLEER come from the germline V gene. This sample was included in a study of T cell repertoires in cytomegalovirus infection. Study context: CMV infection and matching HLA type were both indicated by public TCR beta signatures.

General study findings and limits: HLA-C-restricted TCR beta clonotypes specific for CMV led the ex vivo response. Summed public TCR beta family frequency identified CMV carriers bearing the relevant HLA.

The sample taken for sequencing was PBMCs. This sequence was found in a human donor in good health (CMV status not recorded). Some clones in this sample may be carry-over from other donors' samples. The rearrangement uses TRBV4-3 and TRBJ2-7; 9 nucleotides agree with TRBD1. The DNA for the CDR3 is TGCGCCAGCAGCACCGCCGGGACAGGGCCCTACGAGCAGTACTTC. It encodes CASSTAGTGPYEQYF.